These T cell receptor beta chains were read from a single sample in a study of cytomegalovirus exposure and HLA in healthy donors. Some clones are missing from TCRdb's copy, which holds only in-frame ones; the method was immunoSEQ multiplex PCR. There are some 150,000 clones in the sample; 75% to 85% occur only once, and more than 1.1% lies in the top ten. Material: PBMCs. Source of these receptors: a woman aged 40 to 50 in good health and CMV-seronegative. CDR3s include the opening cysteine and the closing phenylalanine or tryptophan. Each record gives: J gene, clone size, V gene, D gene, CDR3 protein, CDR3 DNA. A D gene is named only where the DNA matches it firmly. Size is omitted from some rows. Given values are once, few, many or a class for expanded clones.

TRBJ2-1	.	TRBV4-3	.	CASSEDAAPPGDVHNEQFF	TGCGCCAGCAGCGAGGATGCGGCCCCTCCAGGGGATGTCCACAATGAGCAGTTCTTC
TRBJ1-2	.	TRBV5-1	TRBD1	CASSPLDRGRGYTF	TGCGCCAGCAGCCCCTTGGACAGGGGCCGGGGCTACACCTTC
TRBJ2-5	.	TRBV11-3	TRBD1	CASSVGTEETQYF	TGTGCCAGCAGCGTCGGGACAGAAGAGACCCAGTACTTC
TRBJ1-1	.	TRBV5-8	.	CASSPEMSGSGTEAFF	TGTGCCAGCAGCCCCGAAATGTCAGGGTCAGGTACTGAAGCTTTCTTT
TRBJ2-1	.	TRBV7-8	TRBD2	CASSLRPSGSGAVYNEQFF	TGTGCCAGCAGCTTAAGGCCCTCGGGGAGCGGGGCCGTCTACAATGAGCAGTTCTTC
TRBJ1-2	.	TRBV6-4	.	CASSEDSNYGYTF	TGTGCCAGCAGTGAGGACAGTAACTATGGCTACACCTTC
TRBJ2-1	few	TRBV30	TRBD2	CAWKRSGGRGEQFF	TGTGCCTGGAAGCGAAGCGGGGGGAGGGGTGAGCAGTTCTTC
TRBJ2-7	.	TRBV6-6	TRBD1	CASSYRDSDTYEQYF	TGTGCCAGCAGTTACAGGGACAGCGATACCTACGAGCAGTACTTC
TRBJ2-3	.	TRBV5-1	TRBD1	CASSSLKQGGDTQYF	TGCGCCAGCAGCTCGCTAAAACAGGGGGGAGATACGCAGTATTTT
TRBJ2-3	.	TRBV5-1	.	CASSFDYSGTDTQYF	TGCGCCAGCAGCTTCGACTACTCTGGCACAGATACGCAGTATTTT